This T cell receptor (beta chain) was sequenced for a study of T-cell reconstitution after alpha-beta-depleted transplantation in children. TCRbeta library construction was performed incorporating unique molecular identifiers. TCRdb called the PCR reads again in MiXCR, with one record for every CDR3 protein. The table includes approximately 270,000 distinct CDR3 sequences, about 10% detected once. The germline V gene has CDR1 ENHRY and CDR2 SYGVKD. V shed 1 base and J shed 0 bases, with 10 bases lying between them. The CDR3 loop spans 16 amino acids. The sample in question was PBMCs from the stem cell graft donor, obtained from the stem cell graft. The rearrangement links TRBV10-3 to TRBJ1-5; D may be TRBD1 (6 bases). This receptor was identified in a human donor who donated a stem cell graft to a child with SCID. DNA for the CDR3: TGTGCCATCAGTGAGTGGGGACAAGCTAGCAATCAGCCCCAGCATTTT. Its translation: CAISEWGQASNQPQHF.